These 8 T cell receptor beta chains came from one sample sequenced in a study of control samples from healthy donors and cancer patients. Measured with immunoSEQ multiplex PCR; TCRdb has only the in-frame clones, and not every one. The table has 63,000 or so clones, over 70% seen once. The specimen was blood. The receptors were sampled from a man over 45 in good health.

This chain joins TRBV15 and TRBJ2-1; D gene uncertain. Germline lookup yields CDR1 LNHNV and CDR2 YYDKDF (reference sequence). V was clipped by 1 base and J by 9 bases, with 10 bases between them. The CDR3 spans 13 residues. The CDR3 here is CATSRVDSFEQFF. The CDR3 DNA is TGTGCCACCAGCAGAGTCGACTCCTTTGAGCAGTTCTTC.

The chain recombines TRBV11-3 with TRBJ1-2; D is undetermined. Trimming removed 1 base from V and 2 bases from J, with 8 bases in between. CDR1 SGHNT and CDR2 YENEEA come from the germline V gene. The CDR3 runs 14 residues. CDR3 in amino acids: CASSLAISNYGYTF. In DNA form, the CDR3 reads TGTGCCAGCAGCTTAGCCATTTCGAACTATGGCTACACCTTC.

The CDR3 loop is CASSQAAGSYEQYF. CDR3 coding DNA: TGTGCCAGCAGCCAAGCGGCAGGTTCCTACGAGCAGTACTTC. The chain combines TRBV4-2 with TRBJ2-7, with D unclear. This CDR3 comprises 14 residues. Trimming pared 1 base from V and 1 base from J, leaving 8 bases between. Per germline, CDR1 LGHNA and CDR2 YNFKEQ.

In this sample, this clone turned up once. The V gene is TRBV28, the J gene TRBJ2-1; 8 bases align to TRBD2. The CDR3 runs 16 residues. Trimming cost V 7 bases and J 8 bases; bases outside gene matches: 16. Germline V lookup: CDR1 MDHEN, CDR2 SYDVKM. The CDR3 region has the DNA TGTGCCAGCAAAGGCGGGGGGCTTGCCCTAAGCGATGAGCAGTTCTTC. Its translation: CASKGGGLALSDEQFF.

This clone was recorded a few times. The chain uses TRBV27 and TRBJ2-2, with 9 bases matching TRBD2. This CDR3 region has 16 residues. With 7 bases clipped from V and 5 bases from J, the junction kept 11 bases outside the gene matches. Germline lookup yields CDR1 MNHEY and CDR2 SMNVEV (reference sequence). The CDR3 region has the DNA TGTGCCAGCAACCCTGTAGCGGGGGCCATTACCGGGGAGCTGTTTTTT. Protein sequence: CASNPVAGAITGELFF.

The sample holds a few counts of this clone. V and J are TRBV27 and TRBJ1-5; no clear D. Germline V gives CDR1 MNHEY, CDR2 SMNVEV (reference sequence). The germline V and J ends were trimmed by 10 bases and 5 bases, with 6 bases remaining between them. This CDR3 is built from 10 residues. This chain's CDR3 is CAKEHQPQHF. For the CDR3, the DNA is TGTGCCAAGGAGCATCAGCCCCAGCATTTT.

The chain employs TRBV27 and TRBJ2-7; 10 positions agree with TRBD1. The V gene end was trimmed by 2 bases and the J gene end by 3 bases; junction bases not matched to a gene: 4. Per the germline V gene, CDR1 is MNHEY and CDR2 is SMNVEV (reference sequence). CDR3 length: 15 residues. CDR3 coding DNA: TGTGCCAGCAGTTTAGTGGGGACAGGGGTCTACGAGCAGTACTTC. Amino acid sequence: CASSLVGTGVYEQYF.

V and J are TRBV5-1 and TRBJ2-3; possibly TRBD2 for D (6 bases). V gave up 6 bases and J gave up 2 bases, with 13 bases separating them. Looked up from germline, CDR1 is SGHRS and CDR2 is YFSETQ. The CDR3 sequence is 14 residues long. The DNA for the CDR3 is TGCGCCAGCACTTCTGGCGGGGTCACAGATACGCAGTATTTT. Translating gives CASTSGGVTDTQYF.